This TCR beta chain derives from a study of T cells in Graves' hyperthyroidism and ophthalmopathy. Across the study: Peripheral blood specimens were obtained at initial diagnosis, prior to any treatment.

Exclusions: uncontrolled infection, other autoimmune disease, pregnancy, lactation. Diagnosis rested on symptoms, serum thyroxine and TRAb, thyroid ultrasound, and orbital computed tomography. This clonotype was seen at least ten times. RNA transcripts yielded amplified TCR beta CDR3 regions. First-round RT-PCR with HTBI primers amplified the TCR CDR3 region. Via MiXCR, TCRdb re-called the multiplex PCR reads, giving one row per CDR3 protein. This table holds around 520,000 distinct CDR3 sequences, approximately 15% found once. The CDR3 is made up of 15 amino acids. The V and J ends lost 4 bases and 0 bases respectively, with 10 bases between them. The germline CDR1 and CDR2 sequences are LGHDT and YNNKEL (reference sequence).

The sample consisted of blood. The receptor was isolated from a woman aged 18-30 years with Graves' hyperthyroidism. V is TRBV3-1 and J is TRBJ2-1; D gene ambiguous. Here the CDR3 reads CASSPEESSYNEQFF. CDR3 DNA sequence: TGTGCCAGCAGCCCCGAGGAGAGCTCCTACAATGAGCAGTTCTTC.